The 2 T cell receptor beta chains below were found in one sample sequenced in a study of OX40 agonist ivuxolimab in advanced cancers. The method was immunoSEQ multiplex PCR; TCRdb's version includes in-frame clones alone and lacks a portion of them. This repertoire shows tens of thousands of clones, less than 90% found once; its top ten account for roughly 1%. Source: CD4+ or CD8+ T cells sorted from blood, taken in a trial of the OX40 agonist ivuxolimab. These receptors all come from an adult with an advanced solid tumor such as melanoma, head and neck, liver or kidney cancer.

This CDR3 reads CASSLGRGRAFF. CDR3 bases: TGTGCCAGCAGTTTGGGGAGGGGGCGAGCTTTCTTT. This chain uses TRBV28 with TRBJ1-1, with 7 bases fitting TRBD1. V shed 3 bases, J shed 10 bases, and the junction held 5 bases outside the gene matches. The length of the CDR3 is 12 residues. Germline-derived CDR1 and CDR2 are MDHEN and SYDVKM.

This chain uses TRBV11-3 with TRBJ2-2; perhaps TRBD1 as D (5 bases). CDR1 is SGHNT and CDR2 is YENEEA in the germline V gene. The CDR3 spans 15 residues. Trimming cost V 5 bases and J 1 base, with 11 bases left between them. The CDR3, as DNA: TGTGCCAGCAGCCTATGGACACAGAACACCGGGGAGCTGTTTTTT. Translated: CASSLWTQNTGELFF.